The TCR beta chain described here comes from a study of read filtering for tumor transcriptome and immune sequencing. Whole-study context: R-ISS stage counts were roughly eight for I, roughly 16 for II, more than 5 for III. TCR-mapped reads were about 3.5 to 10.27 million with IR-seq versus about 75 to 1,400 with RNA-seq.

Germline V lookup: CDR1 MNHEY, CDR2 SVGEGT. The CDR3 is 15 amino acids. With V trimmed by 2 bases and J by 4 bases, 7 bases remained unmatched. The library was built from roughly 400 ng RNA with molecular barcoded adaptors for alpha/delta and beta/gamma chains. MiXCR, run by TCRdb on the reads, gives a single entry per CDR3 protein. The top ten clones hold about 10% of a sample with 120,000 or so distinct CDR3 sequences, about an eighth of them seen once. Broader study findings: Compared with RNA-seq, IR-seq gave much higher clonotype depth and reliability. Correlation between methods rose after single-read clonotypes were removed.

This clonotype was seen a few times. Its antigen is not known. This rearrangement joins TRBV6-2 or TRBV6-3 to TRBJ1-1; 7 nucleotides agree with TRBD1. The clonotype comes from a donor over 35 with multiple myeloma. Sample: a population of CD138-negative cells sorted from bone marrow. The CDR3 protein is CASSYRGRLSTEAFF. As DNA, the CDR3 is TGTGCCAGCAGTTACAGGGGGCGGCTGAGCACTGAAGCTTTCTTT.